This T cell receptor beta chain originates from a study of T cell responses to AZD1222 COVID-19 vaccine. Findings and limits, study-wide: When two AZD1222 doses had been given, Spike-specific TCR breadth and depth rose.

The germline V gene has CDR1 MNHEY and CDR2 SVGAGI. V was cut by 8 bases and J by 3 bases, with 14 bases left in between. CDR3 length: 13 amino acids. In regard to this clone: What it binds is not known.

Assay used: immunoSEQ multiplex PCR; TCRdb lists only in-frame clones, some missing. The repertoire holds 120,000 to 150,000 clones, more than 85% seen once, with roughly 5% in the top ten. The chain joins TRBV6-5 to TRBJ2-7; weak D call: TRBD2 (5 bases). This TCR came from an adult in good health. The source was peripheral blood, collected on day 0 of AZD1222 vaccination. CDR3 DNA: TGTGCCAGCCGCAGGACTGGGGACTACGAGCAGTACTTC. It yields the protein CASRRTGDYEQYF.